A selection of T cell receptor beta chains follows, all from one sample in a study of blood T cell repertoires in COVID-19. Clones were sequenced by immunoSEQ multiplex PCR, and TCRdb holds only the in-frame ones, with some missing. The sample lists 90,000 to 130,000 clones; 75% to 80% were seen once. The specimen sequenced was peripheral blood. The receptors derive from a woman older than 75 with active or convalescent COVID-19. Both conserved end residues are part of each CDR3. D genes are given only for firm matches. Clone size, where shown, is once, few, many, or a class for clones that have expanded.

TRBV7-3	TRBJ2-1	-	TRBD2	CASSLAAGGRDEQFF	TGTGCCAGCAGCTTAGCAGCGGGAGGGCGGGATGAGCAGTTCTTC
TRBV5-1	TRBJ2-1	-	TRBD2	CASSTLAGARNEQFF	TGCGCCAGCAGCACGTTAGCGGGAGCGAGGAATGAGCAGTTCTTC
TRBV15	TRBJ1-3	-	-	CATSRSLTTLSGNTIYF	TGTGCCACCAGCAGATCGTTGACAACCCTCTCTGGAAACACCATATATTTT
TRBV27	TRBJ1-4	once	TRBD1	CASSRGLASQGVNEKLFF	TGTGCCAGCAGCCGGGGGCTAGCGTCCCAGGGGGTTAATGAAAAACTGTTTTTT
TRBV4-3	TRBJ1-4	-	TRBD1	CASSQELTGLGEKLFF	TGCGCCAGCAGCCAAGAGCTGACAGGGTTGGGGGAAAAACTGTTTTTT
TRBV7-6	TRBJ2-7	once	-	CASSFTYEQYF	TGTGCCAGCAGCTTTACCTACGAGCAGTACTTC
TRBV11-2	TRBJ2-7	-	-	CASSAAYEQYF	TGTGCCAGCAGCGCAGCCTACGAGCAGTACTTC
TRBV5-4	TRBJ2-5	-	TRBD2	CASSPTSGVQETQYF	TGTGCCAGCAGCCCGACTAGCGGAGTGCAAGAGACCCAGTACTTC
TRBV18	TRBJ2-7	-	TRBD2	CASSPPGLDGEQYF	TGTGCCAGCTCACCACCGGGACTAGACGGCGAGCAGTACTTC
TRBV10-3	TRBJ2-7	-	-	CAISDFGQGAYEQYF	TGTGCCATCAGTGATTTTGGTCAGGGCGCCTACGAGCAGTACTTC
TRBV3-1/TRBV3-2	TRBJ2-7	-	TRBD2	CASSRGGLAVYEQYF	TGTGCCAGCAGCCGAGGGGGACTAGCAGTCTACGAGCAGTACTTC
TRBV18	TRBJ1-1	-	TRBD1	CASSLDRGAMTEAFF	TGTGCCAGCTCCCTGGACAGGGGGGCTATGACTGAAGCTTTCTTT
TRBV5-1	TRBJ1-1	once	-	CASSSRMNTEAFF	TGCGCCAGCAGCTCGAGGATGAACACTGAAGCTTTCTTT